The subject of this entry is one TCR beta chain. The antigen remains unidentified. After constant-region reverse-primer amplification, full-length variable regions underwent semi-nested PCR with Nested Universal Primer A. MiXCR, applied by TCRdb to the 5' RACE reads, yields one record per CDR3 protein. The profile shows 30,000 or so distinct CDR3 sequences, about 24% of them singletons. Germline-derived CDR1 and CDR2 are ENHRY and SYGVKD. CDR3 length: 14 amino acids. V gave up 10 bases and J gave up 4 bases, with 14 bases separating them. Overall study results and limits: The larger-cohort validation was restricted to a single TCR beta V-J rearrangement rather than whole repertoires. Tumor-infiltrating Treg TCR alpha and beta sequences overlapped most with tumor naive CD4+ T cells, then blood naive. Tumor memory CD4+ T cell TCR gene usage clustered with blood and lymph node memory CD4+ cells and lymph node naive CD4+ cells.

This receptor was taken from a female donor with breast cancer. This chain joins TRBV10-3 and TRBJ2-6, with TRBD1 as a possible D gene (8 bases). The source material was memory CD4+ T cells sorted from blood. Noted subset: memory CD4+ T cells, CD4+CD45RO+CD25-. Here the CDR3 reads CATTGGVGANVLTF. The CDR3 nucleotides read TGTGCCACCACAGGGGGGGTGGGGGCCAACGTCCTGACTTTC.